These T cell receptor beta chains were read from a single sample in a study of cytomegalovirus exposure and HLA in healthy donors. Assay: immunoSEQ multiplex PCR; the TCRdb copy retains only in-frame clones and omits some. This table holds under 130,000 clones, roughly 79% found once. The sample was PBMCs. These receptors all come from a man aged 50-60 years in good health and CMV-seropositive. The CDR3 runs from the conserved cysteine through the conserved F or W.

j_gene,v_gene,CDR3aa
TRBJ2-2,TRBV5-1,CASSLPGAGELFF
TRBJ2-3,TRBV19,CASRQRESQDTQYF
TRBJ2-1,TRBV7-3,CASSPGQGYNEQFF
TRBJ1-1,TRBV30,CAWTSGRDTEAFF
TRBJ2-3,TRBV11-3,CASSSGRTDTQYF
TRBJ2-5,TRBV2,CASSEAAGRETQYF
TRBJ1-3,TRBV4-2,CASSQEEGGDSGNTIYF
TRBJ1-1,TRBV5-1,CASSISGSGFEAFF
TRBJ2-7,TRBV5-1,CASSQGDRGYEQYF
TRBJ2-7,TRBV5-1,CASSLDMLSEQYF
TRBJ2-2,TRBV12-5,CASGDGTSGSSGGELFF
TRBJ1-2,TRBV30,CAWSDRGAYGYTF
TRBJ2-5,TRBV2,CASSASGPTETQYF
TRBJ2-3,TRBV6-1,CASTSQRGSTDTQYF
TRBJ2-3,TRBV5-5,CASSLRPSIADTTDTQYF
TRBJ2-5,TRBV6-6,CASSYGQGKETQYF
TRBJ2-1,TRBV30,CAWTRDRGLAVSYNEQFF
TRBJ1-2,TRBV6-1,CASSEGRRRYYGYTF
TRBJ2-7,TRBV28,CASSLRRTYEQYF
TRBJ1-1,TRBV10-3,CAGGTGDAEAFF
TRBJ2-7,TRBV5-1,CASSFGGGYDEQYF
TRBJ2-7,TRBV20-1,CSAGIPEQYF
TRBJ2-3,TRBV9,CASSVRSGRHSTDTQYF
TRBJ2-1,TRBV6-1,CASSEVIGRSYNEQFF
TRBJ2-2,TRBV18,CASSSGTGNTGELFF
TRBJ2-7,TRBV7-3,CASSLIAGVKSEQYF
TRBJ2-3,TRBV6-6,CASSKLAEITDTQYF
TRBJ2-2,TRBV2,CASRELAGANTGELFF
-,TRBV29-1,CSVLPGHTQGEQYF
TRBJ2-3,TRBV10-2,CASSVRADTQYF
TRBJ2-7,TRBV2,CASSPGNDYEQYF
TRBJ2-7,TRBV6-1,CASGRTSGYEQYF
TRBJ2-1,TRBV11-3,CASSLGRASNEQFF
TRBJ1-2,TRBV6-4,CASRPGHMGDGYTF
TRBJ2-1,TRBV27,CASRKSGLLLTPGFF
TRBJ2-7,TRBV19,CASSRDRGTYEQYF
TRBJ2-2,TRBV5-4,CASSLASGQGDTGELFF
TRBJ2-1,TRBV5-1,CASSPTSSSYNEQFF
-,TRBV6-5,CASRKLAPGELFF
TRBJ2-5,TRBV7-2,CASSSRSSGQYF
TRBJ2-5,TRBV25-1,CASSENRLGGETQYF
TRBJ2-5,TRBV5-1,CASREPGQGTGTQYF
TRBJ2-7,TRBV4-2,CASSRGGSYEQYF
TRBJ2-3,TRBV2,CASRGDNTDTQYF
TRBJ2-7,TRBV19,CASSILLGAYEQYF
TRBJ2-7,TRBV6-5,CASSYSSGSSYEQYF